The 3 T cell receptor beta chains below come from one sample, sequenced in a study of cytomegalovirus exposure and HLA in healthy donors. The PCR was carried out with 60 Vbeta primers and 13 Jbeta primers. Generated by immunoSEQ multiplex PCR, the TCRdb table keeps only in-frame clones and is missing some. The sample shows some 240,000 clones, around 80% of them seen only once. Sequencing was performed on PBMCs. The source of these receptors is a male donor in good health and CMV-seronegative.

This clone appeared a single time. This rearrangement joins TRBV19 to TRBJ2-1, with 8 bases matching TRBD1. Germline loops: CDR1 LNHDA, CDR2 SQIVND (reference sequence). This CDR3 spans 15 amino acids. Trimming took 5 bases from V and 4 from J; bases not matched to a gene: 7. The CDR3 protein is CASSADRGSYNEQFF. CDR3 DNA sequence: TGTGCCAGTAGTGCTGACAGGGGATCTTACAATGAGCAGTTCTTC.

The chain couples TRBV18 to TRBJ1-3; D gene ambiguous. Trimming took 2 bases from V and 7 from J, leaving 18 bases between them. The CDR3 has 16 amino acids. From germline, CDR1 is KGHSH and CDR2 LQKENI. CDR3 sequence reads: CASSPITSDSPNTIYF. CDR3 nucleotide sequence: TGTGCCAGCTCACCAATAACTAGCGATTCCCCGAACACCATATATTTT.

This clone has a single count. This chain connects TRBV28 to TRBJ2-4, with 9 positions matching TRBD1. The trim removed 4 bases at V and 0 bases at J, leaving 10 bases unmatched. The CDR3 loop spans 18 amino acids. Germline V gene lookup returns CDR1 MDHEN and CDR2 SYDVKM. The CDR3 DNA is TGTGCCAGCAGTTCCGGGACAGGGCTCGCCCTAGCCAAAAACATTCAGTACTTC. This sequence encodes CASSSGTGLALAKNIQYF.